The rows below give T cell receptor beta chains drawn from one sample of a study of control samples from healthy donors and cancer patients. Sequencing used immunoSEQ multiplex PCR; TCRdb keeps in-frame clones, though not all of them. The sample lists around 200,000 clones, 85% to 95% seen once, with approximately 1.4% in the top ten. Sequenced sample: blood. Receptor source: a man between 45 and 60 years old in good health. Both conserved end residues are part of each CDR3. D genes are given only for firm matches. Some rows have no size entry. The others give once, few or many, or a class for an expanded clone.

d_call | j_call | cdr3_length | v_call | clone_size | cdr3_nt | cdr3_aa
. | TRBJ2-3 | 16 | TRBV7-2 | . | TGTGCCAGCAGCTTAGGATGGGCGGGTAGCACAGATACGCAGTATTTT | CASSLGWAGSTDTQYF
TRBD1 | TRBJ2-5 | 18 | TRBV7-9 | . | TGTGCCAGCAGCCCGAGCCCGGGACAGGGGGACCTACAAGAGACCCAGTACTTC | CASSPSPGQGDLQETQYF
. | TRBJ2-7 | 15 | TRBV7-2 | . | TGTGCCAGCAGCTCCCAGGGTGGCGGCCTCTACGAGCAGTACTTC | CASSSQGGGLYEQYF
. | TRBJ2-5 | 15 | TRBV18 | . | TGTGCCAGCTCACCCGTCCGCGGGACTGAAGAGACCCAGTACTTC | CASSPVRGTEETQYF
. | TRBJ1-3 | 16 | TRBV10-3 | . | TGTGCCATCAGTGAGCTTAACAGGGACCGTGGAAACACCATATATTTT | CAISELNRDRGNTIYF
TRBD1 | TRBJ2-5 | 13 | TRBV29-1 | . | TGCAGCGTTTTACAGGGGGTCCAAGAGACCCAGTACTTC | CSVLQGVQETQYF
. | TRBJ1-2 | 15 | TRBV18 | . | TGTGCCAGCTCACCACTGGCAGATTTAAACTATGGCTACACCTTC | CASSPLADLNYGYTF
. | TRBJ1-1 | 15 | TRBV27 | . | TGTGCCAGCAGTTTCTATCGGGACGGCTACACTGAAGCTTTCTTT | CASSFYRDGYTEAFF
TRBD1 | TRBJ1-2 | 19 | TRBV18 | . | TGTGCCAGCTCACCCTCGGCAGGGGGTTCTCTGGGGGCTGGCTATGGCTACACCTTC | CASSPSAGGSLGAGYGYTF
. | TRBJ2-5 | 17 | TRBV10-1 | . | TGCGCCAGCAGTAAAGGGACAGCGGGTTCGAACCAAGAGACCCAGTACTTC | CASSKGTAGSNQETQYF
. | TRBJ1-5 | 17 | TRBV27 | . | TGTGCCAGCAGTTTATACCAGGCCGGGGCGAGCAATCAGCCCCAGCATTTT | CASSLYQAGASNQPQHF
TRBD2 | TRBJ2-1 | 18 | TRBV5-6 | . | TGTGCCAGCAGCACCCGGACTAGCGGGGGGCCGGACTACAATGAGCAGTTCTTC | CASSTRTSGGPDYNEQFF
. | TRBJ1-2 | 16 | TRBV27 | . | TGTGCCAGCAGTTTATCCACAAACACGATTAACTATGGCTACACCTTC | CASSLSTNTINYGYTF
. | TRBJ2-4 | 14 | TRBV5-1 | . | TGCGCCAGCAGCGTCAGGGGAGCCAAAAACATTCAGTACTTC | CASSVRGAKNIQYF
TRBD2 | TRBJ2-6 | 17 | TRBV9 | . | TGTGCCAGCAGCAGTAGGGACTACGCCTCTGGGGCCAACGTCCTGACTTTC | CASSSRDYASGANVLTF
. | TRBJ2-1 | 16 | TRBV6-5 | . | TGTGCCAGCAGTTACTCCCTACCCGGGACGATGGATGAGCAGTTCTTC | CASSYSLPGTMDEQFF
. | TRBJ1-6 | 15 | TRBV27 | . | TGTGCCAGCAGTCCCGGCCGGGGGGGAGGGAACCCCCTCCACTTT | CASSPGRGGGNPLHF
. | TRBJ1-5 | 15 | TRBV7-3 | . | TGTGCCAGCAGCTTCAGTCTACGGGGGAATCAGCCCCAGCATTTT | CASSFSLRGNQPQHF
. | TRBJ1-2 | 13 | TRBV6-5 | . | TGTGCCAGCGGGATAGGGGGGCCCTATGGCTACACCTTC | CASGIGGPYGYTF
TRBD1 | TRBJ2-7 | 13 | TRBV19 | . | TGTGCCAGTAGCCAACGAGACAGGGGCGAGCAGTACTTC | CASSQRDRGEQYF
. | TRBJ1-1 | 13 | TRBV27 | . | TGTGCCAGCAGCCAAAGTGGGGGGACTGAAGCTTTCTTT | CASSQSGGTEAFF
. | TRBJ2-1 | 14 | TRBV19 | once | TGTGCCAGTAATCCGGGACCCCAAGCCAATGAGCAGTTCTTC | CASNPGPQANEQFF
TRBD1 | TRBJ1-2 | 15 | TRBV15 | . | TGTGCCACCAGCAGTCACGGACAGGGGGCTGAGGGCTACACCTTC | CATSSHGQGAEGYTF
. | TRBJ1-2 | 13 | TRBV12-3/TRBV12-4 | . | TGTGCCAGCAGTTTAACGGGTCTTGATGGCTACACCTTC | CASSLTGLDGYTF
TRBD2 | TRBJ2-2 | 15 | TRBV4-1 | once | TGCGCCAGCAGCCAAGTGTTCGGGGGGGCCGGGGAGCTGTTTTTT | CASSQVFGGAGELFF
. | TRBJ2-1 | 15 | TRBV18 | . | TGTGCCAGCTCACCGAGGACGTTCTCCTACAATGAGCAGTTCTTC | CASSPRTFSYNEQFF
. | TRBJ1-2 | 14 | TRBV3-1/TRBV3-2 | . | TGTGCCAGCAGCCAAAAGGGGCAGCTTCAGGGCTACACCTTC | CASSQKGQLQGYTF
TRBD1 | TRBJ1-1 | 17 | TRBV9 | . | TGTGCCAGCAGCGGACCCCCTCAGGGACAGGTCTACACTGAAGCTTTCTTT | CASSGPPQGQVYTEAFF
. | TRBJ2-5 | 14 | TRBV27 | . | TGTGCCAGCAGCAGGAGGGCACAACAAGAGACCCAGTACTTC | CASSRRAQQETQYF
. | TRBJ1-4 | 13 | TRBV5-5 | . | TGTGCCAGCAGCCCCACCCGATGGGGGAAACTGTTTTTT | CASSPTRWGKLFF
. | TRBJ1-1 | 13 | TRBV2 | . | TGTGCCACTAGGGTTGGGGGGAGTACTGAAGCTTTCTTT | CATRVGGSTEAFF
. | TRBJ2-2 | 14 | TRBV7-2 | . | TGTGCCAGCAGCTTGAGACAGACGGACTGGGAGCTGTTTTTT | CASSLRQTDWELFF
. | TRBJ2-5 | 17 | TRBV5-4 | . | TGTGCCAGCAGCTTGGGCCCTAGGTCGGGGCCAGAAGAGACCCAGTACTTC | CASSLGPRSGPEETQYF
. | TRBJ2-4 | 15 | TRBV28 | . | TGTGCCAGCAGTTCACCCCCCTTACAGACAAGCGTTCAGTACTTC | CASSSPPLQTSVQYF
TRBD2 | TRBJ2-2 | 17 | TRBV19 | . | TGTGCCAGTAGTAATACTCCTAGCGGGGGATACACCGGGGAGCTGTTTTTT | CASSNTPSGGYTGELFF
. | TRBJ1-5 | 16 | TRBV9 | once | TGTGCCAGCAGCGTAGCTGGAGGGGGGTCGAATCAGCCCCAGCATTTT | CASSVAGGGSNQPQHF
. | TRBJ1-1 | 12 | TRBV11-2 | . | TGTGCCAGCAGCTTACAAAGGGCACCAGCTTTCTTT | CASSLQRAPAFF
. | TRBJ1-4 | 16 | TRBV5-1 | . | TGCGCCAGCAGCTATTTTGGGACCGGCAGTAATGAAAAACTGTTTTTT | CASSYFGTGSNEKLFF
. | TRBJ1-6 | 16 | TRBV2 | . | TGTGCCAGCAGTCCCGTAAGGGGGGATTATAATTCACCCCTCCACTTT | CASSPVRGDYNSPLHF